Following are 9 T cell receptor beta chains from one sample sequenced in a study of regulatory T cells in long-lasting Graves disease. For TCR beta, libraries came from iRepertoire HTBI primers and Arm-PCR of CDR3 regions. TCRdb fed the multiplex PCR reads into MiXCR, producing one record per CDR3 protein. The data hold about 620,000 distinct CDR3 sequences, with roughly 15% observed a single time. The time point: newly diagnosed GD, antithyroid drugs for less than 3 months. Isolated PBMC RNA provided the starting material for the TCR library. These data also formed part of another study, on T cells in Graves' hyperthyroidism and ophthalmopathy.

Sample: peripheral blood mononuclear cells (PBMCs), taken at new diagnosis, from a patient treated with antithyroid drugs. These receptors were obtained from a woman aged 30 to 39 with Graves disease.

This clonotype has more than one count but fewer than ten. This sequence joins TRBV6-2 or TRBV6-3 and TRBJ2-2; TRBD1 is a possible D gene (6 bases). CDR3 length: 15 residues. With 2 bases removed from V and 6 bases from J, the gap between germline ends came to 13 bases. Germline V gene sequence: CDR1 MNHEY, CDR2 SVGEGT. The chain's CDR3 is CASSYAITGPGELFF. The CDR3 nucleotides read TGTGCCAGCAGTTACGCGATTACAGGGCCCGGGGAGCTGTTTTTT.

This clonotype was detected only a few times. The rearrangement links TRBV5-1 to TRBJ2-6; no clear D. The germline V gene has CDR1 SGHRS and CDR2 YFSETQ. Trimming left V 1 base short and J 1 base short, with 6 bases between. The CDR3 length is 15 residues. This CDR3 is CASSLYTSGANVLTF. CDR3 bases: TGCGCCAGCAGCTTGTATACGTCTGGGGCCAACGTCCTGACTTTC. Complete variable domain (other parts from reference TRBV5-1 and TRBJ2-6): KAGVTQTPRYLIKTRGQQVTLSCSPISGHRSVSWYQQTPGQGLQFLFEYFSETQRNKGNFPGRFSGRQFSNSRSEMNVSTLELGDSALYLCASSLYTSGANVLTFGAGSRLTVL.

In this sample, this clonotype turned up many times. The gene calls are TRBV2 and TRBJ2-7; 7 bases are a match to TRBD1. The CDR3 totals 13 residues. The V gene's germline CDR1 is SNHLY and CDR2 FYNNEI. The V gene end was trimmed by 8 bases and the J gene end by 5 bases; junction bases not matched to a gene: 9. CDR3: CASLETGRDEQYF. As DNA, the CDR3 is TGTGCCAGCCTGGAGACAGGGCGGGACGAGCAGTACTTC.

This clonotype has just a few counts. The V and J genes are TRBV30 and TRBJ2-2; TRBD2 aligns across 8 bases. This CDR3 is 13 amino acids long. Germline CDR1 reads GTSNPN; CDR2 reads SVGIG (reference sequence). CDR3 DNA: TGTGCTCTTAAGCGGGGGAGGGGACGGGAGCTGTTTTTT. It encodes CALKRGRGRELFF.

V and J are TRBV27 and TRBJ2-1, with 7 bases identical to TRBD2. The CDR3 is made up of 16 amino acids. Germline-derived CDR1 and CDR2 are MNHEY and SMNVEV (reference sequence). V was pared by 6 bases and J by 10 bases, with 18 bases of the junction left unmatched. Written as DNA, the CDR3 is TGTGCCAGCAGCGAGGCCGAAGCGGGGTTGGTCGGAGAGCAGTTCTTC. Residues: CASSEAEAGLVGEQFF.

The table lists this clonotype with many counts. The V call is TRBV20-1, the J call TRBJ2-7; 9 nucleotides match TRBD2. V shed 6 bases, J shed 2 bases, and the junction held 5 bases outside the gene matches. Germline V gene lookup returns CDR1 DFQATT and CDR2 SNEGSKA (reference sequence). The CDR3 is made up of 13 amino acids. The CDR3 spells CSANSGSAYEQYF. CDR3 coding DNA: TGCAGTGCAAATAGCGGGAGTGCCTACGAGCAGTACTTC.

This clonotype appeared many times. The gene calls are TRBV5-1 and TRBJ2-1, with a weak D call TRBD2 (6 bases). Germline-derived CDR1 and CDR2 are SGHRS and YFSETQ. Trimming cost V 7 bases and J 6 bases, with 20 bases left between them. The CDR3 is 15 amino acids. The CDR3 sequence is CASALLGGAVNEQFF. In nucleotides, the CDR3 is TGCGCCAGCGCCCTTCTCGGGGGAGCAGTCAATGAGCAGTTCTTC.

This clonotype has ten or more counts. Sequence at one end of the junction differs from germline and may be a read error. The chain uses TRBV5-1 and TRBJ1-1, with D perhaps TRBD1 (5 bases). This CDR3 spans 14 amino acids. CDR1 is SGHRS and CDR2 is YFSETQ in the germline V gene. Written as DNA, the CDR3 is TGTGCCAGCAGTATTCAGGGAGGGAACACTGAAGCTTTCTTT. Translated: CASSIQGGNTEAFF.

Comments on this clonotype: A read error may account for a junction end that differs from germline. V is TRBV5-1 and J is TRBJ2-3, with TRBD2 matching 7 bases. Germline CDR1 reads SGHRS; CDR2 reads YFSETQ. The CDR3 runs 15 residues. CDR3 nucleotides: TGCGCCAGCAGCTTGCAGCGGGGATACACAGTTACGCAGTATTTT. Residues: CASSLQRGYTVTQYF. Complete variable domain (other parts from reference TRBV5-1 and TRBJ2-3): KAGVTQTPRYLIKTRGQQVTLSCSPISGHRSVSWYQQTPGQGLQFLFEYFSETQRNKGNFPGRFSGRQFSNSRSEMNVSTLELGDSALYLCASSLQRGYTVTQYFGPGTRLTVL.